The 18 T cell receptor beta chains given below trace back to one sample, sequenced in a study of cytomegalovirus exposure and HLA in healthy donors. Researchers ran the PCR with 60 Vbeta and 13 Jbeta primers. The protocol was immunoSEQ multiplex PCR, while the TCRdb copy is restricted to in-frame clones and leaves out a portion. The table has 150,000 to 200,000 clones, less than 85% seen once. Sequencing was carried out using PBMCs. Receptor source: a man between 18 and 29 years old in good health and CMV-seronegative.

The V and J genes are TRBV10-3 and TRBJ1-5; weak D call: TRBD1 (5 bases). With 7 bases removed from V and 3 bases from J, the gap between germline ends came to 10 bases. The CDR3 length is 13 residues. From germline, CDR1 is ENHRY and CDR2 SYGVKD. The DNA for the CDR3 is TGTGCCATCAACCAGGGCCCCAATCAGCCCCAGCATTTT. Translated: CAINQGPNQPQHF.

The genes are TRBV13 and TRBJ2-7, with 14 nucleotides matching TRBD2. Germline CDR1 is PRHDT and CDR2 is FYEKMQ (reference sequence). The ends lost 5 bases at V and 7 bases at J; junction bases unmatched: 4. The CDR3 has 14 residues. DNA for the CDR3: TGTGCCAGCAGCCGGACTAGCGGGAGGTATGAGCAGTACTTC. Translation: CASSRTSGRYEQYF.

The rearrangement uses TRBV18 and TRBJ2-5, with 7 bases aligning to TRBD2. The CDR3 loop spans 13 amino acids. The ends lost 3 bases at V and 5 bases at J; junction bases unmatched: 3. Germline V CDR1 and CDR2: KGHSH, LQKENI. CDR3 nucleotide sequence: TGTGCCAGCTCACCCGGGAGGTCGGAGACCCAGTACTTC. It translates to CASSPGRSETQYF.

CDR3 in DNA: TGTGCCAGCAGCTCAGACGTAGGGGGTGAGCAGTTCTTC. It specifies CASSSDVGGEQFF. V and J are TRBV7-9 and TRBJ2-1; TRBD1 might be the D (6 bases). CDR3 length: 13 amino acids. V lost 4 bases, J lost 9 bases, and 13 bases lay in between. In germline, CDR1 is SEHNR, CDR2 FQNEAQ (reference sequence).

V usage is TRBV19 and J usage is TRBJ2-5; no clear D. V was cut by 3 bases and J by 3 bases, with 5 bases left in between. The germline gives CDR1 LNHDA, CDR2 SQIVND (reference sequence). The CDR3 covers 12 residues. The CDR3 DNA sequence: TGTGCCAGTAGTATCAATGAAGAGACCCAGTACTTC. Translation: CASSINEETQYF.

This clone has just a few counts. This chain uses TRBV28 with TRBJ2-7; 9 bases line up with TRBD2. The CDR3 spans 14 residues. Germline trimming cut 8 bases from V and 5 bases from J; bases unmatched to any gene: 10. Germline V gene sequence: CDR1 MDHEN, CDR2 SYDVKM. CDR3 loop: CASGLAGVVHEQYF. The CDR3 nucleotides are TGTGCCAGCGGGTTAGCGGGAGTTGTCCACGAGCAGTACTTC.

The rearrangement links TRBV2 to TRBJ2-1; a weak D match, TRBD1 (5 bases). Between the trimmed V and J ends, which lost 7 bases and 6 bases, there was a span of 22 bases. This CDR3 comprises 16 residues. Germline V gives CDR1 SNHLY, CDR2 FYNNEI. CDR3 in amino acids: CASKKSGQGWLNEQFF. The CDR3 region has the DNA TGTGCCAGCAAGAAATCCGGACAAGGATGGCTCAATGAGCAGTTCTTC.

The chain recombines TRBV13 with TRBJ2-1; D is possibly TRBD2 (5 bases). Germline-derived CDR1 and CDR2 are PRHDT and FYEKMQ (reference sequence). Trimming pared 2 bases from V and 6 bases from J, leaving 8 bases between. The CDR3 spans 13 residues. The DNA for the CDR3 is TGTGCCAGCAGCTTATTGGCGGGCAATGAGCAGTTCTTC. Translation gives CASSLLAGNEQFF.

This clone was found a few times. This chain uses TRBV2 with TRBJ1-5; 7 bases fit TRBD1. V dropped 6 bases and J dropped 1; count of bases not matched to a gene: 6. The CDR3 has 15 residues. CDR1 is SNHLY, CDR2 FYNNEI, per germline. CDR3 protein: CASRVDRASNQPQHF. The DNA of the CDR3 is TGTGCCAGCAGGGTTGACAGGGCGAGCAATCAGCCCCAGCATTTT. The complete variable domain, with remaining parts taken from reference TRBV2 and TRBJ1-5, reads EPEVTQTPSHQVTQMGQEVILRCVPISNHLYFYWYRQILGQKVEFLVSFYNNEISEKSEIFDDQFSVERPDGSNFTLKIRSTKLEDSAMYFCASRVDRASNQPQHFGDGTRLSIL.

The V call is TRBV13, the J call TRBJ1-5; TRBD1 aligns across 9 bases. Looked up from germline, CDR1 is PRHDT and CDR2 is FYEKMQ (reference sequence). The CDR3 is made up of 16 amino acids. V shed 4 bases, J shed 1 base, and the junction held 5 bases outside the gene matches. This chain's CDR3 is CASSSQGARSNQPQHF. The CDR3 DNA follows: TGTGCCAGCAGCTCACAGGGGGCAAGAAGCAATCAGCCCCAGCATTTT.

This clone was seen a few times. The V call is TRBV7-6, the J call TRBJ1-6, with a tentative D call TRBD1 (6 bases). In germline, CDR1 is SGHVS, CDR2 FNYEAQ. Trimming stripped 4 bases from V and 8 bases from J, with 24 bases between. The CDR3 sequence is 18 residues long. The CDR3 region has the DNA TGTGCCAGCAGCTACCAACAGGGCGCCGGGCCTGACCATTCACCCCTCCACTTT. Protein sequence: CASSYQQGAGPDHSPLHF.

This clone was counted a single time. The rearrangement uses TRBV5-1 and TRBJ2-2; 11 positions agree with TRBD2. This CDR3 comprises 19 residues. Germline trimming cut 1 base from V and 0 bases from J; bases unmatched to any gene: 8. Germline CDR1 reads SGHRS; CDR2 reads YFSETQ. The CDR3 sequence is CASSLRVTSGTANTGELFF. CDR3 bases: TGCGCCAGCAGCTTGAGAGTGACTAGCGGGACCGCGAACACCGGGGAGCTGTTTTTT.

V gene TRBV21-1 combines with J gene TRBJ1-6; TRBD1, as called in the table, went unchecked against the DNA. TRBV21-1 constitutes a pseudogene. The CDR3 extends over 17 amino acids. This CDR3 is CASSKGSLQGENSPLHF. CDR3 nucleotide sequence: TGTGCCAGCAGCAAAGGTAGCCTACAGGGTGAAAATTCACCCCTCCACTTT.

This chain joins TRBV27 and TRBJ1-4; no clear D. Germline values: CDR1 MNHEY, CDR2 SMNVEV (reference sequence). V lost 4 bases, J lost 8 bases, and 14 bases lay in between. This CDR3 region has 14 residues. The CDR3 protein is CASSSHPIREKLFF. CDR3 nucleotides: TGTGCCAGCAGTTCCCACCCTATTCGGGAAAAACTGTTTTTT.

The chain has TRBV18 and TRBJ2-5, with D tentatively TRBD2 (6 bases). With 3 bases removed from V and 2 bases from J, the gap between germline ends came to 13 bases. There are 15 residues in the CDR3. Germline CDR1 is KGHSH and CDR2 is LQKENI. Written as DNA, the CDR3 is TGTGCCAGCTCACCCCTCATGGGGGGTCAAGAGACCCAGTACTTC. Amino acids: CASSPLMGGQETQYF.

CDR3 nucleotides: TGTGCCAGCTCACCCAATCACGCTCGGACTGAAGCTTTCTTT. The encoded protein is CASSPNHARTEAFF. The rearrangement uses TRBV18 and TRBJ1-1; no clear D gene. Trimming removed 3 bases from V and 5 bases from J, with 13 bases in between. This CDR3 contains 14 residues. From germline, CDR1 is KGHSH and CDR2 LQKENI.

V usage is TRBV15 and J usage is TRBJ1-4; D is uncertain. This CDR3 region has 16 residues. Between the trimmed V and J ends, which lost 0 bases and 7 bases, there was a span of 15 bases. Looked up from germline, CDR1 is LNHNV and CDR2 is YYDKDF (reference sequence). The CDR3: CATSRDRRVSPEKLFF. Written as DNA, the CDR3 is TGTGCCACCAGCAGAGATCGGAGGGTCTCCCCTGAAAAACTGTTTTTT.

V is TRBV7-9 and J is TRBJ2-1; D might be TRBD1 (5 bases). V gave up 5 bases and J gave up 5 bases, with 13 bases separating them. The germline gives CDR1 SEHNR, CDR2 FQNEAQ (reference sequence). The CDR3 is 14 residues long. The CDR3: CASSPGARNNEQFF. The CDR3 coding sequence is TGTGCCAGCAGCCCTGGGGCGCGAAACAATGAGCAGTTCTTC.